This T cell receptor beta chain was sequenced during a study of shared clonotypes between healthy human individuals. Study information: Donors consisted of two women and a few men between 18 and 49. Study outcomes and limitations: A reduction in generation probabilities was seen for non-shared clonotypes relative to those shared by all four donors. Clonotype sharing across donors was expected to vary with sequencing depth. Sorted-subset samples were not fully sequenced, rarefaction indicated.

In regard to this clone: The antigen remains undetermined.

Naive CD8 cells comprised CD45RO-negative, CCR7-positively selected cells, excluding terminally differentiated effector memory CD45RA+ cells. Sequenced by immunoSEQ multiplex PCR; TCRdb stores in-frame clones only, minus some. The sample records millions of clones, about 93% being singletons. The sample comprised naive CD8+ T cells from PBMCs. The sequence derives from a man between 18 and 29 years old in good health. Some clones in this sample may be carry-over from other donors' samples.

CDR3 region: CSATTSYEQYF. In nucleotides, the CDR3 is TGCAGCGCCACGACTAGTTACGAGCAGTACTTC. V and J are TRBV29-1 and TRBJ2-7; TRBD2 is a possible D gene (6 bases). The CDR3 extends over 11 amino acids. Trimming shortened V by 7 bases and J by 4 bases, and 11 bases separated the two germline ends. Germline lookup yields CDR1 SQVTM and CDR2 ANQGSEA.